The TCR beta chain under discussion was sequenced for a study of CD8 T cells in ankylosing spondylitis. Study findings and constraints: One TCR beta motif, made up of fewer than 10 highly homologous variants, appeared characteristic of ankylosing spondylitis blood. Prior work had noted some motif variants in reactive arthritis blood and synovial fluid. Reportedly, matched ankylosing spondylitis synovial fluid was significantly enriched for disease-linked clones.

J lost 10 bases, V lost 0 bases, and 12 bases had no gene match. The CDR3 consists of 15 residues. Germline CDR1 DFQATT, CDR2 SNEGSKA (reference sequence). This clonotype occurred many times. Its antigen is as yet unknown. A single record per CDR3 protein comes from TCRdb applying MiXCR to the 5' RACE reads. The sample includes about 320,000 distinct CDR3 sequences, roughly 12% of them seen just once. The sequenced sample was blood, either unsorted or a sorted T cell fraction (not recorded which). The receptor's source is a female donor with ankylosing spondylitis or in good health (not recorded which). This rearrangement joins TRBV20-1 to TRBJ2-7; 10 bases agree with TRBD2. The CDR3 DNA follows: TGCAGTGCTAGAGATCACGGGACTAGCGCATCAATACAGTACTTC. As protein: CSARDHGTSASIQYF.